The rows below give T cell receptor beta chains drawn from one sample of a study of blood T cell repertoires in COVID-19. Assay used: immunoSEQ multiplex PCR; TCRdb lists only in-frame clones, some missing. The sample includes fewer than 250,000 clones, roughly 90% of them seen just once. Material for sequencing was PBMCs or T cells enriched from blood (not recorded which). The receptors were sampled from a man aged 25-45 years who had been exposed to COVID-19. Both conserved end residues are part of each CDR3. Fields, in order: CDR3 DNA, CDR3 protein, clone size, CDR3 length, D gene, V gene, J gene. D genes are given only for firm matches. Not every row has a clone size; where given, it reads once, few, many or a size class.

CDR3nt: TGTGCCAGCCGGGACAGGCGCGAGCAGTACTTC
CDR3aa: CASRDRREQYF
abundance: NA
len: 11
d_gene: TRBD1
v_gene: TRBV27
j_gene: TRBJ2-7

CDR3nt: TGTGCCAGCAGCATCGAACAGGGCCCCAATACGCAGTATTTT
CDR3aa: CASSIEQGPNTQYF
abundance: NA
len: 14
d_gene: NA
v_gene: TRBV11-3
j_gene: TRBJ2-3

CDR3nt: TGTGCCAGCAGCTTACTAGATGGCTACACCTTC
CDR3aa: CASSLLDGYTF
abundance: NA
len: 11
d_gene: NA
v_gene: TRBV7-2
j_gene: TRBJ1-2

CDR3nt: TGTGCCAGCAGTTTTCAGGTGGCAAACTTGAACACTGAAGCTTTCTTT
CDR3aa: CASSFQVANLNTEAFF
abundance: NA
len: 16
d_gene: NA
v_gene: TRBV28
j_gene: TRBJ1-1

CDR3nt: TGTGCCAGCAAAGGACAGGGGGCACGCGGCACGCAGTATTTT
CDR3aa: CASKGQGARGTQYF
abundance: NA
len: 14
d_gene: TRBD1
v_gene: TRBV2
j_gene: TRBJ2-3

CDR3nt: TGTGCCTGGAGGTCGGGACAGGGAAATTCACCCCTCCACTTT
CDR3aa: CAWRSGQGNSPLHF
abundance: NA
len: 14
d_gene: TRBD1
v_gene: TRBV30
j_gene: TRBJ1-6

CDR3nt: TGTGCCAGCAGCGCGGCGGGGGCTGACACAGATACGCAGTATTTT
CDR3aa: CASSAAGADTDTQYF
abundance: once
len: 15
d_gene: NA
v_gene: TRBV7-3
j_gene: TRBJ2-3

CDR3nt: TGTGCCAGCAGCTTAACCCAGGGGAGAGGGGAGACCCAGTACTTC
CDR3aa: CASSLTQGRGETQYF
abundance: few
len: 15
d_gene: NA
v_gene: TRBV7-3
j_gene: TRBJ2-5

CDR3nt: TGTGCCAGTCGGGGGCTAGGGGGCTCCAGGGAATACACCGGGGAGCTGTTTTTT
CDR3aa: CASRGLGGSREYTGELFF
abundance: NA
len: 18
d_gene: NA
v_gene: TRBV7-9
j_gene: TRBJ2-2

CDR3nt: TGTGCCAGCAGCTCAACAGGAAGGGGAACCTACGAGCAGTACTTC
CDR3aa: CASSSTGRGTYEQYF
abundance: NA
len: 15
d_gene: NA
v_gene: TRBV7-2
j_gene: TRBJ2-7

CDR3nt: TGTGCCCGCCGCGTCGGGGGGGGGCAGGGCCCAGAGACCCAGTACTTC
CDR3aa: CARRVGGGQGPETQYF
abundance: few
len: 16
d_gene: TRBD2
v_gene: TRBV9
j_gene: TRBJ2-5

CDR3nt: TGTGCCAGTAGTATCCTCCGGGGAGTCGGGACTAACAATGAGCAGTTCTTC
CDR3aa: CASSILRGVGTNNEQFF
abundance: few
len: 17
d_gene: TRBD2
v_gene: TRBV19
j_gene: TRBJ2-1

CDR3nt: TGTGCCAGCAGCGACCCAACCAGGGGTGGTGGAGAGACCCAGTACTTC
CDR3aa: CASSDPTRGGGETQYF
abundance: once
len: 16
d_gene: NA
v_gene: TRBV7-6
j_gene: TRBJ2-5

CDR3nt: TGCGCCAGCAGCCTTGGGACTACCCTAGCCAAAAACATTCAGTACTTC
CDR3aa: CASSLGTTLAKNIQYF
abundance: NA
len: 16
d_gene: TRBD2
v_gene: TRBV4-3
j_gene: TRBJ2-4

CDR3nt: TGTGCCAGCAGTCTCCCTACAGGGGGAGGTGAAAAACTGTTTTTT
CDR3aa: CASSLPTGGGEKLFF
abundance: NA
len: 15
d_gene: TRBD1
v_gene: TRBV28
j_gene: TRBJ1-4

CDR3nt: TGTGCCAGCAGCCAAGCTGAAGGAGTGAACTATGGCTACACCTTC
CDR3aa: CASSQAEGVNYGYTF
abundance: NA
len: 15
d_gene: NA
v_gene: TRBV14
j_gene: TRBJ1-2

CDR3nt: TGTGCCAGCAGCGACCTAGCGGGGGGAGGGACCCAGTACTTC
CDR3aa: CASSDLAGGGTQYF
abundance: few
len: 14
d_gene: TRBD2
v_gene: TRBV6-5
j_gene: TRBJ2-5

CDR3nt: TGCGCCAGCAGCCCGGGGTCTAACACCGGGGAGCTGTTTTTT
CDR3aa: CASSPGSNTGELFF
abundance: NA
len: 14
d_gene: NA
v_gene: TRBV5-1
j_gene: TRBJ2-2

CDR3nt: TGTGCCAGCAGCTTAAAAGGGAGAACTGAAGCTTTCTTT
CDR3aa: CASSLKGRTEAFF
abundance: NA
len: 13
d_gene: NA
v_gene: TRBV11-1
j_gene: TRBJ1-1

CDR3nt: TGTGCCAGCAGCGTAGCTGGACTAGCGGGGGGAAGACAAGAGACCCAGTACTTC
CDR3aa: CASSVAGLAGGRQETQYF
abundance: once
len: 18
d_gene: TRBD2
v_gene: TRBV9
j_gene: TRBJ2-5

CDR3nt: TGTGCCAGCAGGTCCATCGGCAAGGAGACAGGGCTCTACGAGCAGTACTTC
CDR3aa: CASRSIGKETGLYEQYF
abundance: once
len: 17
d_gene: TRBD1
v_gene: TRBV5-6
j_gene: TRBJ2-7

CDR3nt: TGTGCCAGCGGGGGCCTCCTCTCTAGCACAGATACGCAGTATTTT
CDR3aa: CASGGLLSSTDTQYF
abundance: NA
len: 15
d_gene: NA
v_gene: TRBV9
j_gene: TRBJ2-3

CDR3nt: TGTGCCAGCAGCTTGGCCAGGGCACACACCGGGGAGCTGTTTTTT
CDR3aa: CASSLARAHTGELFF
abundance: few
len: 15
d_gene: NA
v_gene: TRBV5-4
j_gene: TRBJ2-2

CDR3nt: TGCGCCAGCAGTGAACTATCGAGTGGCGCAGATACGCAGTATTTT
CDR3aa: CASSELSSGADTQYF
abundance: many
len: 15
d_gene: NA
v_gene: TRBV10-2
j_gene: TRBJ2-3

CDR3nt: TGTGCCAGTAGTCTACTAGCGGGAAACACAGATACGCAGTATTTT
CDR3aa: CASSLLAGNTDTQYF
abundance: NA
len: 15
d_gene: TRBD2
v_gene: TRBV19
j_gene: TRBJ2-3

CDR3nt: TGTGCCAGCAGTCGTACCACAGGGGGCGATGAGCAGTTCTTC
CDR3aa: CASSRTTGGDEQFF
abundance: once
len: 14
d_gene: TRBD1
v_gene: TRBV6-4
j_gene: TRBJ2-1